This TCR beta chain was observed in a study of technical replicates of blood from a handful of donors. The CDR3 is made up of 12 amino acids. Germline V CDR1 and CDR2: GTSNPN, SVGIG (reference sequence). The V end was cut by 0 bases, the J end by 3 bases, with 6 bases between. Clones were sequenced by immunoSEQ multiplex PCR, and TCRdb holds only the in-frame ones, with some missing. The sample has roughly 80,000 clones; roughly 93% are singletons. The source is a human donor in good health. This sequence joins TRBV30 and TRBJ2-7, with D unresolved. The source material was T cells isolated from PBMCs. The CDR3 loop is CAWSVQSYEQYF. The CDR3 region has the DNA TGTGCCTGGAGTGTACAGAGCTACGAGCAGTACTTC.